The clone carrying this TCR beta chain was counted a single time. The data were obtained in a study of blood T cell repertoires in COVID-19. Across the study: The cDNA or gDNA used as material had been derived from T cells, B-cell-depleted T cells, or PBMCs.

The assay was immunoSEQ multiplex PCR, and TCRdb's table has in-frame clones only and misses some. The table shows 110,000 or so clones, with around 83% occurring only once. Seattle patient enrollment occurred during active infection, with longitudinal follow-up thereafter. V was cut by 1 base and J by 4 bases, with 10 bases left in between. The CDR3 totals 15 residues. In germline, CDR1 is LGHNA, CDR2 YNFKEQ. The receptor's source is a woman aged 55-75 years with COVID-19, enrolled during active disease. The material sequenced was peripheral blood. V usage is TRBV4-2 and J usage is TRBJ2-2; tentatively, D is TRBD1 (5 bases). The CDR3 sequence is CASSQGNRGTGELFF. CDR3 nucleotide sequence: TGTGCCAGCAGCCAAGGGAATAGGGGCACCGGGGAGCTGTTTTTT.